This TCR beta chain stems from a study of CD8 T cells in Susac syndrome. General study findings and limits: It was acknowledged by the study that relatively few individuals were included in its TCR sequencing and HLA analysis.

Germline V gene data show CDR1 as SGHTA and CDR2 as FQGNSA. Trimming cost V 6 bases and J 2 bases, with 17 bases left between them. The CDR3 spans 15 residues. Reverse transcription of roughly 0.5 to 1 ug RNA was carried out with random hexamers. From the immunoSEQ multiplex PCR reads, TCRdb called clonotypes with MiXCR, one entry per CDR3 protein. This sample yields 160,000 or so distinct CDR3 sequences, of which 90% to 95% are seen a single time; approximately 0.082% belongs to the top ten. Points on this clonotype: Its specificity is unknown.

The sample consisted of CD4+ T cells from PBMCs. This chain joins TRBV7-2 and TRBJ2-7; maybe TRBD1 (6 bases). This receptor was taken from a human donor in good health. For the CDR3, the DNA is TGTGCCAGCAGACAACAACAGGGTTCTACCTACGAGCAGTACTTC. Translation: CASRQQQGSTYEQYF.